These T cell receptor beta chains were read from a single sample in a study of cytomegalovirus exposure and HLA in healthy donors. The data were produced by immunoSEQ multiplex PCR, yet TCRdb's version contains in-frame clones alone and is incomplete. The data hold about 110,000 clones, with 65% to 80% observed a single time. Sequencing used PBMCs. The receptors here all came from a male donor in good health and CMV-seronegative. CDR3s include the opening cysteine and the closing phenylalanine or tryptophan. D genes are given only for firm matches. Some rows have no size entry. The others give once, few or many, or a class for an expanded clone.

>-|-|TRBJ1-2|TRBV6-6
CASSGTSNYGYTF
TGTGCCAGCAGTGGGACAAGTAACTATGGCTACACCTTC
>-|-|TRBJ2-4|TRBV29-1
CSVPPLATKNIQYF
TGCAGCGTGCCCCCCCTAGCGACCAAAAACATTCAGTACTTC
>-|-|TRBJ1-2|TRBV10-3
CAIKGALIYGYTF
TGTGCCATCAAAGGGGCCCTCATCTATGGCTACACCTTC
>TRBD1|-|TRBJ1-4|TRBV28
CASSETGVGNEKLFF
TGTGCCAGCAGTGAAACAGGGGTCGGTAATGAAAAACTGTTTTTT
>-|-|TRBJ1-5|TRBV27
CASSLSAYQPQHF
TGTGCCAGCAGTTTATCGGCCTATCAGCCCCAGCATTTT
>TRBD1|-|TRBJ1-1|TRBV29-1
CSIYRGLDTEAFF
TGCAGCATTTACAGGGGGCTTGACACTGAAGCTTTCTTT
>TRBD2|-|TRBJ2-2|TRBV7-9
CASSFWLAGDSPGELFF
TGTGCCAGCAGCTTCTGGCTAGCGGGAGATTCTCCCGGGGAGCTGTTTTTT
>TRBD1|-|TRBJ1-2|TRBV19
CASSIGGTAFYGYTF
TGTGCCAGTAGTATAGGGGGGACAGCTTTCTATGGCTACACCTTC
>-|-|TRBJ1-1|TRBV6-1
CASSEGSSGTGVRAFF
TGTGCCAGCAGTGAAGGAAGTTCGGGCACAGGAGTTCGCGCTTTCTTT
>TRBD2|-|TRBJ2-7|TRBV30
CAWSTSGSFYYEQYF
TGTGCCTGGAGTACTAGCGGGAGCTTTTACTACGAGCAGTACTTC
>-|-|TRBJ1-1|TRBV6-1
CASSERGGAGEAFF
TGTGCCAGCAGTGAACGGGGGGGGGCGGGTGAAGCTTTCTTT
>TRBD1|-|TRBJ1-2|TRBV10-1
CASSILTGVVGYTF
TGCGCCAGCAGCATACTAACAGGGGTGGTTGGCTACACCTTC
>-|-|TRBJ2-4|TRBV11-2
CASSLELGRGAKNIQYF
TGTGCCAGCAGCTTAGAGCTGGGGAGGGGGGCCAAAAACATTCAGTACTTC
>-|-|TRBJ2-7|TRBV10-3
CAISESSSRYYEQYF
TGTGCCATCAGTGAGTCGAGTAGCCGTTATTACGAGCAGTACTTC
>-|-|TRBJ1-4|TRBV19
CASNQDNEKLFF
TGTGCCAGTAACCAGGATAATGAAAAACTGTTTTTT
>TRBD2|-|TRBJ2-1|TRBV5-1
CASRRLAGARELSNEQFF
TGCGCCAGCAGAAGGTTAGCGGGAGCAAGGGAACTCTCCAATGAGCAGTTCTTC
>TRBD1|many|TRBJ1-5|TRBV6-1
CASSGNRGQPQHF
TGTGCCAGCAGTGGTAACAGGGGACAGCCCCAGCATTTT